This passage covers 26 T cell receptor beta chains from one sample sequenced in a study of blood T cells in healthy people across ages. For the second PCR, which ran for roughly 6 to 11 cycles, a sample-barcoded 5' primer and a J-beta primer mix were used. TCRdb re-analysed the 5' RACE reads in MiXCR, keeping a single row per CDR3 protein. The repertoire consists of roughly 2 million distinct CDR3 sequences, with just under 50% occurring once and the leading ten covering less than 2.5%. The sequencing input was blood. These receptors came from a woman aged 40 to 50 in good health.

The J gene is TRBJ2-1, the V gene TRBV5-1; TRBD2 aligns across 8 bases. The germline CDR1 and CDR2 sequences are SGHRS and YFSETQ. V dropped 3 bases and J dropped 2; count of bases not matched to a gene: 10. CDR3 length: 17 amino acids. The CDR3 DNA reads TGCGCCAGCAGCTGGGCACCGGGACTAGGCCCCTACAATGAGCAGTTCTTC. Its translation is CASSWAPGLGPYNEQFF.

This clonotype was picked up a small number of times. CDR3 region: CSARDLGDSPYNEQFF. As DNA, the CDR3 is TGCAGTGCTAGAGATTTGGGGGACTCCCCTTACAATGAGCAGTTCTTC. This sequence joins TRBV20-1 and TRBJ2-1, with TRBD2 as a possible D gene (6 bases). Germline CDR1 DFQATT, CDR2 SNEGSKA (reference sequence). The CDR3 length is 16 residues. V lost 0 bases and J lost 4, with 16 bases in between.

This chain joins TRBV7-2 and TRBJ2-1; possible D gene TRBD1, 5 bases. The CDR3 runs 12 residues. V lost 7 bases to trimming and J lost 11 bases, with 15 bases between them. CDR1 SGHTA and CDR2 FQGNSA come from the germline V gene. The CDR3 loop reads CASTKTGFKQFF. The CDR3 nucleotides read TGTGCCAGCACTAAAACAGGATTTAAGCAGTTCTTC.

This chain uses TRBV7-2 with TRBJ2-1; the D gene is possibly TRBD2 (6 bases). V lost 0 bases to trimming and J lost 6 bases, with 15 bases between them. CDR3 length: 16 residues. Germline-derived CDR1 and CDR2 are SGHTA and FQGNSA. Here the CDR3 reads CASSLASFVGGNEQFF. In DNA form, the CDR3 reads TGTGCCAGCAGCTTAGCTTCCTTTGTGGGGGGCAATGAGCAGTTCTTC.

This clonotype was picked up a small number of times. The J gene is TRBJ2-7, the V gene TRBV13; D gene unclear. Germline CDR1 reads PRHDT; CDR2 reads FYEKMQ (reference sequence). This CDR3 has 13 residues. V shed 5 bases and J shed 4 bases, with 12 bases lying between them. The CDR3 DNA reads as TGTGCCAGCAGCGCCCGGGTTATGTACGAGCAGTACTTC. Encoded protein: CASSARVMYEQYF.

This chain joins TRBV6-1 and TRBJ1-2; D is unclear. Trimming took 5 bases from V and 4 from J, leaving 17 bases between them. Per the germline V gene, CDR1 is MNHNS and CDR2 is SASEGT. The CDR3 has 15 residues. The CDR3 reads CASSPWTGNLYGYTF. CDR3 nucleotide sequence: TGTGCCAGCAGTCCCTGGACGGGAAACCTCTATGGCTACACCTTC.

This clonotype was recorded a few times. The V call is TRBV29-1, the J call TRBJ1-2; TRBD1 aligns across 7 bases. V was clipped by 4 bases and J by 6 bases; unmatched bases: 11. Germline lookup yields CDR1 SQVTM and CDR2 ANQGSEA. The CDR3 sequence is 14 residues long. In DNA form, the CDR3 reads TGCAGCGTTGTAAACAGACAGGGACCACATGGCTACACCTTC. Translating gives CSVVNRQGPHGYTF. Based on the CDR3 plus reference TRBV29-1 and TRBJ1-2, the full variable domain is SAVISQKPSRDICQRGTSLTIQCQVDSQVTMMFWYRQQPGQSLTLIATANQGSEATYESGFVIDKFPISRPNLTFSTLTVSNMSPEDSSIYLCSVVNRQGPHGYTFGSGTRLTVV.

There are a few counts of this clonotype. The chain is built from TRBV28 and TRBJ2-5; D might be TRBD2 (6 bases). Germline V gene data show CDR1 as MDHEN and CDR2 as SYDVKM. The CDR3 spans 16 residues. The V and J ends lost 6 bases and 5 bases respectively, with 22 bases between them. The DNA of the CDR3 is TGTGCCAGCAGCGATCCTACCGGGGGTGGAGGCGAGACCCAGTACTTC. This sequence encodes CASSDPTGGGGETQYF.

There are a few counts of this clonotype. V and J are TRBV5-1 and TRBJ2-5; the D call may be TRBD1 or TRBD2 (5 bases each). With 5 bases removed from V and 2 bases from J, the gap between germline ends came to 10 bases. This CDR3 spans 13 amino acids. Germline V lookup: CDR1 SGHRS, CDR2 YFSETQ. Here the CDR3 reads CASRLGDQETQYF. The CDR3 DNA sequence: TGCGCCAGCAGACTAGGGGATCAAGAGACCCAGTACTTC.

The CDR3 protein is CATSPRLPPTEAFF. DNA for the CDR3: TGTGCCACCAGCCCCAGGCTTCCGCCCACTGAAGCTTTCTTT. The chain couples TRBV15 to TRBJ1-1; no clear D gene. The CDR3 is 14 amino acids. CDR1 is LNHNV, CDR2 YYDKDF, per germline (reference sequence). Trimming shortened V by 5 bases and J by 4 bases, and 14 bases separated the two germline ends.

The rearrangement joins TRBV29-1 to TRBJ1-6, with D maybe TRBD1 (5 bases). The CDR3 consists of 14 residues. Trimming pared 3 bases from V and 9 bases from J, leaving 15 bases between. Germline V gene sequence: CDR1 SQVTM, CDR2 ANQGSEA. Written as DNA, the CDR3 is TGCAGCGTTGATAACCGGGACGCTCTTTCACCCCTCCACTTT. This codes for CSVDNRDALSPLHF.

J is TRBJ2-5 and V is TRBV20-1; 9 bases fit TRBD2. Looked up from germline, CDR1 is DFQATT and CDR2 is SNEGSKA (reference sequence). The CDR3 loop spans 16 amino acids. V shed 0 bases, J shed 11 bases, and the junction held 16 bases outside the gene matches. CDR3 nucleotide sequence: TGCAGTGCTAGAGACGCCCGGCGGGGGGGCGTGTATGAGCAGTACTTC. Residues: CSARDARRGGVYEQYF.

This clonotype has a handful of counts. The V and J genes are TRBV3-1 and TRBJ2-1; possible D gene TRBD1, 6 bases. With 4 bases removed from V and 6 bases from J, the gap between germline ends came to 13 bases. Germline CDR1 reads LGHDT; CDR2 reads YNNKEL (reference sequence). The CDR3 loop spans 14 amino acids. CDR3 coding DNA: TGTGCCAGCAGCCCTCAGTCCAGGGGCAATGAGCAGTTCTTC. This translates into CASSPQSRGNEQFF.

This chain connects TRBV6-1 to TRBJ1-6, with D unclear. The V gene's germline CDR1 is MNHNS and CDR2 SASEGT. The V end lost 7 bases, the J end lost 6 bases, and 10 bases lay between the germline ends. CDR3 size: 13 residues. The CDR3 region has the DNA TGTGCCAGCAATGGGCGGACTAATTCACCCCTCCACTTT. The encoded protein is CASNGRTNSPLHF.

This chain links TRBV12-3 or TRBV12-4 with TRBJ2-1, with unresolved D. This CDR3 has 11 residues. The germline V and J ends were trimmed by 7 bases and 12 bases, with 13 bases remaining between them. The CDR3 region is CASTPGSRQFF. For the CDR3, the DNA is TGTGCCAGCACCCCGGGCTCCCGGCAGTTCTTC.

This rearrangement joins TRBV15 to TRBJ2-5, with D maybe TRBD2 (5 bases). Trimming took off 0 bases at V and 9 bases at J, with 8 bases between the two ends. The germline CDR1 and CDR2 sequences are LNHNV and YYDKDF (reference sequence). This CDR3 spans 12 amino acids. CDR3 bases: TGTGCCACCAGCAGAGATGACTATTCCCAGTACTTC. Protein: CATSRDDYSQYF.

The CDR3 nucleotides read TGTGCCAGCAGGTGGTACAATGAGCAGTTCTTC. As protein: CASRWYNEQFF. The chain combines TRBV6-2 or TRBV6-3 with TRBJ2-1; D gene unclear. This CDR3 comprises 11 residues. The ends were cut back, 6 bases at V and 4 bases at J, with 4 bases in the middle. CDR1 and CDR2 (germline): MNHEY, SVGEGT.

The chain employs TRBV28 and TRBJ1-2; D is perhaps TRBD1 (5 bases). CDR3 size: 15 residues. Germline CDR1 and CDR2: MDHEN and SYDVKM. Trimming stripped 5 bases from V and 3 bases from J, with 16 bases between. CDR3 DNA: TGTGCCAGCAGTAAAAGTCGGGGGTCCTACTATGGCTACACCTTC. This gives the protein CASSKSRGSYYGYTF.

V and J are TRBV28 and TRBJ1-2; 10 bases match TRBD1. V lost 5 bases to trimming and J lost 8 bases; unmatched junction nucleotides: 5. The CDR3 length is 13 residues. The germline gives CDR1 MDHEN, CDR2 SYDVKM. CDR3 loop: CASSDRGPRGYTF. The CDR3 nucleotides are TGTGCCAGCAGTGACAGGGGGCCTCGGGGCTACACCTTC.

The rearrangement uses TRBV6-6 and TRBJ2-1; 15 nucleotides match TRBD2. Germline V gene data show CDR1 as MNHNY and CDR2 as SVGAGI (reference sequence). V was pared by 2 bases and J by 7 bases, with 6 bases of the junction left unmatched. The CDR3 runs 17 residues. CDR3 sequence reads: CASSYREGLAGGNEQFF. As DNA, the CDR3 is TGTGCCAGCAGTTACCGTGAGGGACTAGCGGGGGGAAATGAGCAGTTCTTC.

The table lists this clonotype with a few counts. The V gene is TRBV20-1, the J gene TRBJ2-1, with D perhaps TRBD2 (6 bases). The V end was cut by 5 bases, the J end by 0 bases, with 20 bases between. Looked up from germline, CDR1 is DFQATT and CDR2 is SNEGSKA (reference sequence). The CDR3 extends over 17 amino acids. CDR3 loop: CSAPVSVAASSYNEQFF. CDR3 in DNA: TGCAGTGCTCCGGTCAGCGTAGCGGCAAGCTCCTACAATGAGCAGTTCTTC.

The V call is TRBV9, the J call TRBJ2-5; D perhaps matches TRBD2 (6 bases). The CDR3 sequence is 17 residues long. V shed 0 bases and J shed 5 bases, with 20 bases lying between them. Germline-derived CDR1 and CDR2 are SGDLS and YYNGEE. CDR3 sequence reads: CASSVEPSELSWETQYF. The DNA of the CDR3 is TGTGCCAGCAGCGTAGAGCCTAGCGAATTATCTTGGGAGACCCAGTACTTC. Based on the CDR3 plus reference TRBV9 and TRBJ2-5, the full variable domain is DSGVTQTPKHLITATGQRVTLRCSPRSGDLSVYWYQQSLDQGLQFLIQYYNGEERAKGNILERFSAQQFPDLHSELNLSSLELGDSALYFCASSVEPSELSWETQYFGPGTRLLVL.

Only a few counts were recorded for this clonotype. The rearrangement uses TRBV4-2 and TRBJ2-3; TRBD2 is a possible D gene (5 bases). The CDR3 contains 15 residues. Germline loops: CDR1 LGHNA, CDR2 YNFKEQ. Trimming stripped 0 bases from V and 6 bases from J, with 13 bases between. CDR3 DNA sequence: TGTGCCAGCAGCCAAGATAGAGGGTTTCAGGATACGCAGTATTTT. Encoded protein: CASSQDRGFQDTQYF.

The V call is TRBV2, the J call TRBJ1-6; 10 positions match TRBD1. Germline V gives CDR1 SNHLY, CDR2 FYNNEI. The V and J ends lost 6 bases and 8 bases, in that order; junction bases with no gene match: 1. The CDR3 loop spans 13 amino acids. The CDR3 here is CASSGTGDSPLHF. The DNA of the CDR3 is TGTGCCAGCAGCGGGACAGGGGATTCACCCCTCCACTTT. Based on the CDR3 plus reference TRBV2 and TRBJ1-6, the full variable domain is EPEVTQTPSHQVTQMGQEVILRCVPISNHLYFYWYRQILGQKVEFLVSFYNNEISEKSEIFDDQFSVERPDGSNFTLKIRSTKLEDSAMYFCASSGTGDSPLHFGNGTRLTVT.

This clonotype was seen a handful of times. DNA for the CDR3: TGTGCCACCAGCAAGGCGTCCCCTTACAATGAGCAGTTCTTC. Its protein product is CATSKASPYNEQFF. The V and J genes are TRBV15 and TRBJ2-1; no reliable D call. Trimming pared 4 bases from V and 4 bases from J, leaving 11 bases between. The CDR3 is 14 amino acids. CDR1 and CDR2 (germline): LNHNV, YYDKDF (reference sequence). Filled out from reference TRBV15 and TRBJ2-1, the complete variable domain reads DAMVIQNPRYQVTQFGKPVTLSCSQTLNHNVMYWYQQKSSQAPKLLFHYYDKDFNNEADTPDNFQSRRPNTSFCFLDIRSPGLGDTAMYLCATSKASPYNEQFFGPGTRLTVL.

This clonotype was recorded only once. The chain recombines TRBV20-1 with TRBJ2-3, with a tentative D call TRBD1 (6 bases). The CDR3 totals 14 residues. V lost 5 bases to trimming and J lost 2 bases, with 14 bases between them. The germline gives CDR1 DFQATT, CDR2 SNEGSKA (reference sequence). The CDR3: CSAADSGYTDTQYF. The CDR3 DNA reads as TGCAGTGCTGCGGACAGTGGGTACACAGATACGCAGTATTTT.